Only a few counts were recorded for the clone carrying this T cell receptor beta chain. This entry comes from a study of PD-L1 blockade in urothelial cancer. The time point denotes: peripheral blood 6 weeks after treatment start. Pretreatment sampling and on-treatment sampling together yielded between 1 and 8 samples for each patient. The length of the CDR3 is 13 residues. The V gene's germline CDR1 is LNHDA and CDR2 SQIVND (reference sequence). V was trimmed by 6 bases and J by 5 bases, leaving 13 bases between them. Sequencing used immunoSEQ multiplex PCR; TCRdb keeps in-frame clones, though not all of them. The sample comprises around 30,000 clones, around four fifths of which are singletons, and around 3% rests with the top ten.

This sequence originates from a man aged 65-85 years with urothelial cancer. The sample was PBMCs, taken around atezolizumab (anti-PD-L1) treatment. V gene TRBV19 combines with J gene TRBJ1-2; perhaps TRBD1 as D (5 bases). CDR3 loop: CASSVQGGYGYTF. The CDR3 DNA follows: TGTGCCAGTAGCGTCCAGGGCGGTTATGGCTACACCTTC.